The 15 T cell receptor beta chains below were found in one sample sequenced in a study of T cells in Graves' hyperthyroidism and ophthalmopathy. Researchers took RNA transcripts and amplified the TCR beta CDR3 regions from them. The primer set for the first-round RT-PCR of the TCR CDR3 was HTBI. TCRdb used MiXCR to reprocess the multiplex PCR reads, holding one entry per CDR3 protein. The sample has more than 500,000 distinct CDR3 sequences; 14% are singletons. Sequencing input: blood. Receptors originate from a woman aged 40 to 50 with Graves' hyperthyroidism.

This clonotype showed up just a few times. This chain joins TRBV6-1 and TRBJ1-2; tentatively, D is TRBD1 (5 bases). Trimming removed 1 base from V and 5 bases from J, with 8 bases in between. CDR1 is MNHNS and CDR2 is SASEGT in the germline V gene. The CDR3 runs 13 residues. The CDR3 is CASSEVGEYGYTF. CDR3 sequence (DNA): TGTGCCAGCAGTGAAGTAGGGGAATATGGCTACACCTTC.

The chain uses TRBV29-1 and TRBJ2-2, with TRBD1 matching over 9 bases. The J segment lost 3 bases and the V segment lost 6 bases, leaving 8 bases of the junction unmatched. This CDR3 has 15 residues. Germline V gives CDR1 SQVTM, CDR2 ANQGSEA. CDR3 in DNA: TGCAGCGTAGTTCCACAGGGGGCACACACCGGGGAGCTGTTTTTT. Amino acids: CSVVPQGAHTGELFF.

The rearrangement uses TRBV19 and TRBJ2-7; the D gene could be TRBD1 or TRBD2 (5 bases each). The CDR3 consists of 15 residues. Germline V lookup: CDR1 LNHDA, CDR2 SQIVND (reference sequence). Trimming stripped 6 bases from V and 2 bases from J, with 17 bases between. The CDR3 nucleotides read TGTGCCAGTAGAGTCTCAGGGACGATAGCCTACGAGCAGTACTTC. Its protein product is CASRVSGTIAYEQYF.

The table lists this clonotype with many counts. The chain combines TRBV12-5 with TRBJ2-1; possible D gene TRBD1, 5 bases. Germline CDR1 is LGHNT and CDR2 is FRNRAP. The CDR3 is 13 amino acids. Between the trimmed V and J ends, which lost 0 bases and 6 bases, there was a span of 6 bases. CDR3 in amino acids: CASGLVGVNEQFF. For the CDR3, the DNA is TGTGCTAGTGGTTTGGTAGGGGTCAATGAGCAGTTCTTC.

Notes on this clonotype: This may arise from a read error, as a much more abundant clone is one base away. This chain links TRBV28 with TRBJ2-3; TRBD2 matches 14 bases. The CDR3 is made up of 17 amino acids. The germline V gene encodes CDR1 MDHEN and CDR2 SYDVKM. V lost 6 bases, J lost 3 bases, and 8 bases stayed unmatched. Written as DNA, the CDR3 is TGTGCCAGCAGCCCCCGGACTAGCGGGGGGTGGACAGATACGCAGTATTTT. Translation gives CASSPRTSGGWTDTQYF.

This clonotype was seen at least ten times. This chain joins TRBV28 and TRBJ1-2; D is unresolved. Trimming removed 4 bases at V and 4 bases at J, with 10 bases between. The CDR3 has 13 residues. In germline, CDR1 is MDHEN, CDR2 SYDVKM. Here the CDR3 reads CASSSQAPYGYTF. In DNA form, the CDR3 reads TGTGCCAGCAGTTCGCAGGCACCCTATGGCTACACCTTC.

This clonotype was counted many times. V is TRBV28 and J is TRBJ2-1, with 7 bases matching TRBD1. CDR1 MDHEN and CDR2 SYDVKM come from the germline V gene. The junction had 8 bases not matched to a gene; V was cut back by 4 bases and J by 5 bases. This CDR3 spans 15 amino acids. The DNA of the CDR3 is TGTGCCAGCAGTTCCGGACAGGTTAGAAACAATGAGCAGTTCTTC. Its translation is CASSSGQVRNNEQFF.

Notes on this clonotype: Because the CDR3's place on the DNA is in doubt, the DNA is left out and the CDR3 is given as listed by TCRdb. The CDR3 protein is CASSLPRRTEIFGAGELFF. The rearrangement uses TRBV27 and TRBJ2-2; no DNA check was done on the table's D call, TRBD2. The CDR3 spans 19 amino acids, including both terminal residues. Germline CDR1 and CDR2: MNHEY and SMNVEV (reference sequence).

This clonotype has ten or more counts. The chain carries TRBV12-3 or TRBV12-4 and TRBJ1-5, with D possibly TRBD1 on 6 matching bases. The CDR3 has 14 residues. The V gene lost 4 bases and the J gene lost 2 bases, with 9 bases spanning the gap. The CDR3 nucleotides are TGTGCCAGCAGTTCTCGACAGGGCAATCAGCCCCAGCATTTT. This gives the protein CASSSRQGNQPQHF.

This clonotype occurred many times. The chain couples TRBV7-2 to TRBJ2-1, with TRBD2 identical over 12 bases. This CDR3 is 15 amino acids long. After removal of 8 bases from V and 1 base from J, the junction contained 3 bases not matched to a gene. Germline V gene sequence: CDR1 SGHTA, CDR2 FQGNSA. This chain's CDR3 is CASATSGRSYNEQFF. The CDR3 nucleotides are TGTGCCAGCGCCACTAGCGGGAGGTCCTACAATGAGCAGTTCTTC.

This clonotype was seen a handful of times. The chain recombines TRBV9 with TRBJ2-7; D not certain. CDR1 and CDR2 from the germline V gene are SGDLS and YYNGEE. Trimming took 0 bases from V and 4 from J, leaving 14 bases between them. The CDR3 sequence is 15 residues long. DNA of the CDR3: TGTGCCAGCAGCGTAGCACCAGCCGTCGGATACGAGCAGTACTTC. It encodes CASSVAPAVGYEQYF.

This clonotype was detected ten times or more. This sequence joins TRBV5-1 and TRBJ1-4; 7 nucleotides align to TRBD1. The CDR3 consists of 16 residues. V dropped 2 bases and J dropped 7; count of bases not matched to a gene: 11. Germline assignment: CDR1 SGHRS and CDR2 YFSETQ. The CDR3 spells CASSFNPPGGGEKLFF. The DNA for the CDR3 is TGCGCCAGCAGCTTCAACCCCCCAGGGGGAGGTGAAAAACTGTTTTTT.

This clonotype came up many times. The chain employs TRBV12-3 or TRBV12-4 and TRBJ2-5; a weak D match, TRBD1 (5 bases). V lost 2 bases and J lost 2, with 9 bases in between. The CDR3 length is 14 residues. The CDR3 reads CASSLSGPQETQYF. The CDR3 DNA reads TGTGCCAGCAGTTTATCAGGGCCGCAAGAGACCCAGTACTTC.

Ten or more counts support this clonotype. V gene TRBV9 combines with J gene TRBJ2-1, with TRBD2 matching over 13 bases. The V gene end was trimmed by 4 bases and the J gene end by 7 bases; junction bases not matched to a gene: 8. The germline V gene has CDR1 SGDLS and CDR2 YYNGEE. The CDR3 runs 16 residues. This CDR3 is CASSSRGTSGINEQFF. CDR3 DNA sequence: TGTGCCAGCAGCTCCCGAGGGACTAGCGGGATTAATGAGCAGTTCTTC.

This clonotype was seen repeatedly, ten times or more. The chain's CDR3 is CSARDGRTETQYF. CDR3 nucleotide sequence: TGCAGTGCTAGAGATGGGCGGACGGAGACCCAGTACTTC. The genes are TRBV20-1 and TRBJ2-5; no reliable D call. The CDR3 sequence is 13 residues long. Germline V gene data show CDR1 as DFQATT and CDR2 as SNEGSKA (reference sequence). With 0 bases removed from V and 5 bases from J, the gap between germline ends came to 10 bases.